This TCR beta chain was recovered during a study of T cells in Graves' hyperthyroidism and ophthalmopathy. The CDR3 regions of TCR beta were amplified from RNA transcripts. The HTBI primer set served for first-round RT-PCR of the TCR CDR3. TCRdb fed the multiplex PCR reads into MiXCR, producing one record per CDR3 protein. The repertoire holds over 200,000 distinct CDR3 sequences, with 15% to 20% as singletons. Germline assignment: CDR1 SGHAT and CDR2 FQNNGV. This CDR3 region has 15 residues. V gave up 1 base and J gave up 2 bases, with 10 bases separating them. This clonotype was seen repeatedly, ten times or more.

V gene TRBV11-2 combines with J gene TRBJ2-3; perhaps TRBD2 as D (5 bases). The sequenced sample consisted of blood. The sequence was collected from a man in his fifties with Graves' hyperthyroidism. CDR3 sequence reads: CASSLVAGTTDTQYF. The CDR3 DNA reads TGTGCCAGCAGCTTAGTGGCGGGTACCACAGATACGCAGTATTTT.